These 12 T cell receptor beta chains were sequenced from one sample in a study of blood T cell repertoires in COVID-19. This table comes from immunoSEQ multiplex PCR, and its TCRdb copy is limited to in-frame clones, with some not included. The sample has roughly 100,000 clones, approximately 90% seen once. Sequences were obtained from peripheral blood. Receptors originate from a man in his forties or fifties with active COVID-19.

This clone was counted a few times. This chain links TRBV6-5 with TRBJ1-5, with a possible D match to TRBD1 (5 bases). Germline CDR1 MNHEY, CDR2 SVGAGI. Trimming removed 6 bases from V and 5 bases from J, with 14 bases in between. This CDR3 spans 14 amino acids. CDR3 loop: CASRGTAGYQPQHF. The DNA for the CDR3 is TGTGCCAGCAGGGGTACGGCAGGGTATCAGCCCCAGCATTTT.

The CDR3 here is CASSYQRDRAYEQYF. The CDR3 bases are TGTGCCAGCAGTTACCAGCGGGACAGGGCCTACGAGCAGTACTTC. The chain is built from TRBV13 and TRBJ2-7, with TRBD1 matching 9 bases. The CDR3 covers 15 residues. With 6 bases clipped from V and 2 bases from J, the junction kept 8 bases outside the gene matches. CDR1 PRHDT and CDR2 FYEKMQ come from the germline V gene (reference sequence). Full variable domain (remainder filled in from reference TRBV13 and TRBJ2-7): AAGVIQSPRHLIKEKRETATLKCYPIPRHDTVYWYQQGPGQDPQFLISFYEKMQSDKGSIPDRFSAQQFSDYHSELNMSSLELGDSALYFCASSYQRDRAYEQYFGPGTRLTVT.

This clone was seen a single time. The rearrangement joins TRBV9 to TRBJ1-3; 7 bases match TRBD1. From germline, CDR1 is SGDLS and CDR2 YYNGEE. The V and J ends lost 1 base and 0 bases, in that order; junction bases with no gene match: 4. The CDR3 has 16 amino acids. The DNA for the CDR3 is TGTGCCAGCAGCGTAACAGGGGCGAGCTCTGGAAACACCATATATTTT. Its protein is CASSVTGASSGNTIYF.

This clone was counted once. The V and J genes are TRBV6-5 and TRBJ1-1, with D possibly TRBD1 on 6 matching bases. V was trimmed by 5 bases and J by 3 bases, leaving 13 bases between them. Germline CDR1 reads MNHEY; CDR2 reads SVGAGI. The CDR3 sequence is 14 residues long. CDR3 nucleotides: TGTGCCAGCAGTAACAGGGTGTGGGACACTGAAGCTTTCTTT. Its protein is CASSNRVWDTEAFF.

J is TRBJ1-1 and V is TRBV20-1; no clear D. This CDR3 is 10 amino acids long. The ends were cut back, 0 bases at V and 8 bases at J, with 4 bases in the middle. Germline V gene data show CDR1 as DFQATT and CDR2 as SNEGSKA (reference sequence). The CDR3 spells CSARDQEAFF. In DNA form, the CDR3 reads TGCAGTGCTAGAGATCAAGAAGCTTTCTTT.

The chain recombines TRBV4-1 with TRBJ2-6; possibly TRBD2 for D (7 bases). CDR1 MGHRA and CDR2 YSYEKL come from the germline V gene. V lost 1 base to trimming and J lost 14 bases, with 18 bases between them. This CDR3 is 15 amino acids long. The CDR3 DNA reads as TGCGCCAGCAGCCAAGGCCCTTTGCGGGGGCTGCTCCTGACTTTC. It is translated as CASSQGPLRGLLLTF.

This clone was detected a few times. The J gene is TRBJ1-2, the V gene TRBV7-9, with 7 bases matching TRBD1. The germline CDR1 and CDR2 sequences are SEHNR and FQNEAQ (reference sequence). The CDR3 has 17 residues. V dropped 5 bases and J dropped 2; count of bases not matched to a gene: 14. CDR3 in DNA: TGTGCCAGCAGCCAATTTCCCGAACGGACAGGCAACTATGGCTACACCTTC. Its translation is CASSQFPERTGNYGYTF.

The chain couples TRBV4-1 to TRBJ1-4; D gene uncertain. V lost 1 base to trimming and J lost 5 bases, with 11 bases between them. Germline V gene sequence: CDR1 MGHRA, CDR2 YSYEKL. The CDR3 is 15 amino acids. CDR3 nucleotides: TGCGCCAGCAGCCAAGGGGCGAGCCAGAATGAAAAACTGTTTTTT. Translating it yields CASSQGASQNEKLFF.

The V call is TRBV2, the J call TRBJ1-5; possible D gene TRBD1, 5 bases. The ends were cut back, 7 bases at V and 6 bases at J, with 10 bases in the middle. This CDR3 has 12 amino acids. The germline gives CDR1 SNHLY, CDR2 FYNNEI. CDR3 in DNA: TGTGCCAGCAAGGTGGGGGGTCAGCCCCAGCATTTT. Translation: CASKVGGQPQHF.

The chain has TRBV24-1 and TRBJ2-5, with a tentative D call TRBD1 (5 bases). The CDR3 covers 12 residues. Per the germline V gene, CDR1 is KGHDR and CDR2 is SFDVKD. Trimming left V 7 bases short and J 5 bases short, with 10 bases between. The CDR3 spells CATSRAGETQYF. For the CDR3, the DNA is TGTGCCACCAGCAGGGCTGGGGAGACCCAGTACTTC.

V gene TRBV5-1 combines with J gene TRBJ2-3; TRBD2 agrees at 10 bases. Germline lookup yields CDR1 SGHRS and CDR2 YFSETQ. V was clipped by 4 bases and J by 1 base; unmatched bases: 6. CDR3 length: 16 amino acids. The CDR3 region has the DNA TGCGCCAGCAGCCCGGAGCGGGGGGGTGGCACAGATACGCAGTATTTT. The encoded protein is CASSPERGGGTDTQYF.

Here the CDR3 DNA reads TGTGCCAGCAGCCGGGACAGGGGGTTCTACGAGCAGTACTTC. Amino acids: CASSRDRGFYEQYF. The chain links TRBV6-6 to TRBJ2-7; the match to TRBD1 covers 11 bases. CDR1 is MNHNY and CDR2 is SVGAGI in the germline V gene (reference sequence). Losses at the gene ends were 6 bases for V and 3 bases for J; bases not matched to a gene: 4. This CDR3 comprises 14 residues.